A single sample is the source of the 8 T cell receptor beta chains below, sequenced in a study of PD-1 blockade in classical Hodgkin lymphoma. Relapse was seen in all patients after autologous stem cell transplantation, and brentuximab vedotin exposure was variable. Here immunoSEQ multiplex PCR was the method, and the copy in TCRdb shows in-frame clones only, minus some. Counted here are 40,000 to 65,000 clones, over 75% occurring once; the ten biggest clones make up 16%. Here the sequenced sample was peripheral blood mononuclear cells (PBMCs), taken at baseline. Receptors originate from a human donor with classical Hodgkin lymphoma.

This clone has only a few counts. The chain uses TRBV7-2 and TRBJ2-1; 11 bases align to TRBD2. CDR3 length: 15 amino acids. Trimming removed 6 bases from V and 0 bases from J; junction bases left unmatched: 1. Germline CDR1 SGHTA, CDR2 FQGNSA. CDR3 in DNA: TGTGCCAGCAGGCTAGCGGGAGGCTCCTACAATGAGCAGTTCTTC. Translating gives CASRLAGGSYNEQFF.

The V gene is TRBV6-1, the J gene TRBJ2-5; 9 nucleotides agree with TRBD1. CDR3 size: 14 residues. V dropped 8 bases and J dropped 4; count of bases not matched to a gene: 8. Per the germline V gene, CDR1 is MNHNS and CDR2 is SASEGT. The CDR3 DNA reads TGTGCCAGCGGTGGGGGGACAGGGAGAGAGACCCAGTACTTC. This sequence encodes CASGGGTGRETQYF.

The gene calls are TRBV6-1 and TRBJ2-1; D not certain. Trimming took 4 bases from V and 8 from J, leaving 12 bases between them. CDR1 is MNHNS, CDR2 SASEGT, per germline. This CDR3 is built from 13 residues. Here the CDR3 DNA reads TGTGCCAGCAGTGTAGGGTCGCCGGATGAGCAGTTCTTC. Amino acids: CASSVGSPDEQFF.

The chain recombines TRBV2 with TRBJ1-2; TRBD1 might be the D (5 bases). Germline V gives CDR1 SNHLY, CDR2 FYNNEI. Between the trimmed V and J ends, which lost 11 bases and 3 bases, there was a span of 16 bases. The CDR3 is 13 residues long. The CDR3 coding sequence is TGTGCCGTCTCAGGGTTGGGGGACTATGGCTACACCTTC. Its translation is CAVSGLGDYGYTF.

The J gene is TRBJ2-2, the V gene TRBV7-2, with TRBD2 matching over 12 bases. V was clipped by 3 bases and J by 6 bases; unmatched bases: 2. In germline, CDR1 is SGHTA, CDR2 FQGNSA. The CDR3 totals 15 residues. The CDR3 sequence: CASSLTSGSPGELFF. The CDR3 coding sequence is TGTGCCAGCAGCTTGACTAGCGGGAGTCCCGGGGAGCTGTTTTTT.

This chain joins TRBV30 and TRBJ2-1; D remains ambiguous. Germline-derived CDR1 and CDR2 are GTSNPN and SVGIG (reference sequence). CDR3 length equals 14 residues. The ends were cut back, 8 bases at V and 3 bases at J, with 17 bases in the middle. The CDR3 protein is CATKGGELYNEQFF. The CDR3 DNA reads TGTGCCACCAAGGGTGGAGAACTCTACAATGAGCAGTTCTTC. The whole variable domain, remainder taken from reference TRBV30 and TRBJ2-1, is SQTIHQWPATLVQPVGSPLSLECTVEGTSNPNLYWYRQAAGRGLQLLFYSVGIGQISSEVPQNLSASRPQDRQFILSSKKLLLSDSGFYLCATKGGELYNEQFFGPGTRLTVL.

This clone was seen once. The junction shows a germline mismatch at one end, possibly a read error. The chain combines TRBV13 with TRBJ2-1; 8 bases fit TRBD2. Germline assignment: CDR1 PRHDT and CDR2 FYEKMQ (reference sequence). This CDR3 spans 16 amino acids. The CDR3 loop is CASSSPTSGVDNGQFF. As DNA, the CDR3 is TGTGCCAGCAGCTCCCCAACTAGCGGAGTCGATAATGGGCAGTTCTTC.

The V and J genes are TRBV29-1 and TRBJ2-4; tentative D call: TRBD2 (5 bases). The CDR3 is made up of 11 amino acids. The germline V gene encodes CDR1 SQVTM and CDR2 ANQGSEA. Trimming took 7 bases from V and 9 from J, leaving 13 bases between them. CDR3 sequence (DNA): TGCAGCGCCTTCGGGGAGATCATTCAGTACTTC. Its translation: CSAFGEIIQYF.